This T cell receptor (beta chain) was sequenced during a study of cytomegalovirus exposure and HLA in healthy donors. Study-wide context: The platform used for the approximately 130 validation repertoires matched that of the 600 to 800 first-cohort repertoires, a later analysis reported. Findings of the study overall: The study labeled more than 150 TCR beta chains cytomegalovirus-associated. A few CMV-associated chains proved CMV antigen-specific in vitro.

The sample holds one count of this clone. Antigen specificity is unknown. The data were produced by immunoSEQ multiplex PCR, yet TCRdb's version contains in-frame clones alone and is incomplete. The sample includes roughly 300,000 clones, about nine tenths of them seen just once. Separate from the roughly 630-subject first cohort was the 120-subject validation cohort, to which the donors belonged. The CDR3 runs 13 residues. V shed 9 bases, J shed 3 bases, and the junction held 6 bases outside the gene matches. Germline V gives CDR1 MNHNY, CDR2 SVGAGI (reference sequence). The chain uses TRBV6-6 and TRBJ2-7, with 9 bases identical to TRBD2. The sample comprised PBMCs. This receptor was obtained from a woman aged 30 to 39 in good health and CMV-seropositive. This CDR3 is CASVAGAFYEQYF. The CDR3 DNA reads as TGTGCCAGTGTAGCGGGAGCCTTCTACGAGCAGTACTTC.